Listed below are T cell receptor beta chains from one sample, sequenced in a study of naive CD8 T cells in extremely preterm neonates. Sequenced by immunoSEQ multiplex PCR; TCRdb stores in-frame clones only, minus some. The sample includes about 6,100 clones, 95% to 99% of them seen just once. Sequencing was carried out using naive CD8+ T cells from cord blood. These receptor sequences come from a newborn in good health. The CDR3 runs from the conserved cysteine through the conserved F or W. Fields, in order: D gene, V gene, J gene, clone size, CDR3 DNA, CDR3 protein. A D gene is named only where the DNA matches it firmly. Size tells how often a clone was seen (once, few, many) or the class of an expanded clone, and some rows leave it out.

TRBD1	TRBV11-2	TRBJ2-2	once	TGTGCCAGCAGGCCACTCCGGGACAGGGCTTCCACCGGGGAGCTGTTTTTT	CASRPLRDRASTGELFF
TRBD2	TRBV30	TRBJ2-3	-	TGTGCCTGCTACCTTAGCGGGGGGGCCCCAGATACGCAGTATTTT	CACYLSGGAPDTQYF
-	TRBV4-2	TRBJ1-1	once	TGTGCCAGCAGGGAAGGGGGGGGGACTGAAGCTTTCTTT	CASREGGGTEAFF
TRBD2	TRBV27	TRBJ2-1	-	TGTGCCAGCAGTTACCGCGGGAGCTCCTACAATGAGCAGTTCTTC	CASSYRGSSYNEQFF
TRBD2	TRBV11-2	TRBJ2-7	-	TGTGCCAGCAGCTTGGGTACTAGCGGGGGGTACTACGAGCAGTACTTC	CASSLGTSGGYYEQYF
-	TRBV5-1	TRBJ1-1	-	TGCGCCAGCGGACTCACGAACACTGAAGCTTTCTTT	CASGLTNTEAFF
TRBD1	TRBV6-6	TRBJ1-1	-	TGTGCCAGCAGATCCGGGACAGGATACACTGAAGCTTTCTTT	CASRSGTGYTEAFF
-	TRBV7-7	TRBJ2-5	-	TGTGCCAGCAGCTTAGAGATCGGAGAGACCCAGTACTTC	CASSLEIGETQYF
TRBD1	TRBV2	TRBJ2-1	once	TGTGCCACGCAGGACAGGGGGTACAATGAGCAGTTCTTC	CATQDRGYNEQFF
-	TRBV28	TRBJ2-2	-	TGTGCCAGCAGTTTAGTGGTCGGGAGTTCCACCGGGGAGCTGTTTTTT	CASSLVVGSSTGELFF
TRBD2	TRBV6-1	TRBJ2-1	-	TGTGCCAGCAGTGAGGGACTAGCGGTCTACAATGAGCAGTTCTTC	CASSEGLAVYNEQFF
-	TRBV4-1	TRBJ1-1	-	TGCGCCAGCAGCCAAGGGGGAGTGAACACTGAAGCTTTCTTT	CASSQGGVNTEAFF
-	TRBV10-2	TRBJ2-3	-	TGCGCCAGCAGTGAGTCGGCTAGCGCCACAGATACGCAGTATTTT	CASSESASATDTQYF
TRBD1	TRBV19	TRBJ1-2	-	TGTGCCAGTAGTCCGAGGACAGGGTATGGCTACACCTTC	CASSPRTGYGYTF
TRBD1	TRBV4-3	TRBJ2-2	-	TGCGCCAGCAGCCCTTACACAGGGGGTGACGGGGAGCTGTTTTTT	CASSPYTGGDGELFF
TRBD1	TRBV19	TRBJ2-1	once	TGTGCCAGTAGTATGGGGACAGGGGGCAATGAGCAGTTCTTC	CASSMGTGGNEQFF
-	TRBV9	TRBJ2-2	-	TGTGCCAGCAGCGGGAGGGTCACCGGGGAGCTGTTTTTT	CASSGRVTGELFF
-	TRBV29-1	TRBJ2-7	-	TGCAGCGTTGTTAGATCGGTAGGGGCAACCTCTTCCTACGAGCAGTACTTC	CSVVRSVGATSSYEQYF
TRBD1	TRBV6-5	TRBJ1-1	-	TGTGCCAGCAGTTACTTTGCAGGGGGCACTGAAGCTTTCTTT	CASSYFAGGTEAFF
TRBD1	TRBV28	TRBJ2-7	-	TGTGCCAGCAGTACCGACAGGGGTGTGTACGAGCAGTACTTC	CASSTDRGVYEQYF
TRBD1	TRBV30	TRBJ1-1	-	TGTGCCTGGAGGACAGGGTCTTACACTGAAGCTTTCTTT	CAWRTGSYTEAFF
-	TRBV5-1	TRBJ2-5	once	TGCGCCAGCAGCCCATCCCTGGGGAGTCAAGAGACCCAGTACTTC	CASSPSLGSQETQYF
TRBD2	TRBV19	TRBJ2-1	-	TGTGCCAGTAGTAGGACTAGCTACAATGAGCAGTTCTTC	CASSRTSYNEQFF
TRBD2	TRBV6-1	TRBJ2-1	-	TGTGCCAGCCTTTCGGGACTAGCGGGATGGGTGCAGTTCTTC	CASLSGLAGWVQFF
-	TRBV6-6	TRBJ2-7	-	TGTGCCAGCAGTTACGGGGGGACCTACGAGCAGTACTTC	CASSYGGTYEQYF
-	TRBV7-6	TRBJ2-1	few	TGTGCCAGCAGCTTATACGGGAATGGTGAGCAGTTCTTC	CASSLYGNGEQFF
TRBD1	TRBV25-1	TRBJ2-7	-	TGTGCCAGCAGTCGACAGGGGGCCTACGAGCAGTACTTC	CASSRQGAYEQYF
-	TRBV7-8	TRBJ2-3	-	TGTGCCAGCAGTCTCCCGCTCCAGGGGGGTTGGAAGTATTTT	CASSLPLQGGWKYF
TRBD1	TRBV2	TRBJ2-7	-	TGTGCCAGCAGTGATGCGCTACTGGGACAGGGGCCCTACGAGCAGTACTTC	CASSDALLGQGPYEQYF
TRBD2	TRBV4-1	TRBJ2-1	-	TGCGCCAGCAGCCAAGGTCTAGCGGGAGAGGGCAATGAGCAGTTCTTC	CASSQGLAGEGNEQFF
-	TRBV21-1	TRBJ2-7	once	TGTGCCAGCAGCGGTCCTAGCGAGTCCTACGAGCAGTACTTC	CASSGPSESYEQYF
-	TRBV27	TRBJ1-4	-	TGTGCCAGCAGACATAATGAAAAACTGTTTTTT	CASRHNEKLFF
TRBD1	TRBV4-1	TRBJ2-7	-	TGCGCCAGCAGCCGGACAGGGTACGAGCAGTACTTC	CASSRTGYEQYF
TRBD1	TRBV7-3	TRBJ2-7	-	TGTGCCAGCAGCCTACTACTTCTGGGACAGGGCCGGCACGAGCAGTACTTC	CASSLLLLGQGRHEQYF
TRBD2	TRBV5-1	TRBJ2-1	-	TGCGCCAGCAGCTGGGGGACTAGCGGGAGGGCCGGAATTGATGAGCAGTTCTTC	CASSWGTSGRAGIDEQFF
-	TRBV7-9	TRBJ2-7	-	TGTGCCAGCAGCAGAGCGGGTTCCTACGAGCAGTACTTC	CASSRAGSYEQYF
TRBD2	TRBV7-3	TRBJ2-7	-	TGTGCCAGCAGCTTAAGCGGGAGTGGCTACGAGCAGTACTTC	CASSLSGSGYEQYF
TRBD1	TRBV30	TRBJ2-1	-	TGTGCCTGGAGTGGGGACAGGGGAGCCTACAATGAGCAGTTCTTC	CAWSGDRGAYNEQFF
TRBD1	TRBV9	TRBJ2-2	-	TGTGCCAGCAGCGTACCGACAGGGGCCGGGGAGCTGTTTTTT	CASSVPTGAGELFF
-	TRBV9	TRBJ2-5	-	TGTGCCAGCAGCGTAGAGGGACTGGATCCTGGGACCCAGTACTTC	CASSVEGLDPGTQYF
-	TRBV6-1	TRBJ2-7	-	TGTGCCAGCAGTGAGGCTATGGCAGCGATTGGCGAGCAGTACTTC	CASSEAMAAIGEQYF
-	TRBV4-1	TRBJ1-6	-	TGCGCCAGCAGCCAAGATTCCCGGAGTTCACCCCTCCACTTT	CASSQDSRSSPLHF
TRBD2	TRBV7-2	TRBJ2-5	-	TGTGCCAGCAGCTTAGTAGAAGCGGGGGGTCAGGAGACCCAGTACTTC	CASSLVEAGGQETQYF
-	TRBV28	TRBJ2-1	-	TGTGCCAGCAGTAGGGGCAGCTCCTACAATGAGCAGTTCTTC	CASSRGSSYNEQFF
-	TRBV10-3	TRBJ2-3	-	TGTGCCATCAGTGAGGGAGGCGGCGGATTCACAGATACGCAGTATTTT	CAISEGGGGFTDTQYF
TRBD1	TRBV9	TRBJ1-1	once	TGTGCCAGCAGCGTAACCCGGGACAGGAACACTGAAGCTTTCTTT	CASSVTRDRNTEAFF
TRBD2	TRBV12-5	TRBJ2-3	-	TGTGCTAGTGGTTTGGACTTAAGCCTAGCGGGAGACGCAGCAGATACGCAGTATTTT	CASGLDLSLAGDAADTQYF
TRBD1	TRBV9	TRBJ2-3	-	TGTGCCAGCAGCCCTTGGGACAGACGAAGCACAGATACGCAGTATTTT	CASSPWDRRSTDTQYF
TRBD1	TRBV27	TRBJ1-5	-	TGTGCCAGCAGTTTAGAGGGGACAGTAAATCAGCCCCAGCATTTT	CASSLEGTVNQPQHF
-	TRBV27	TRBJ2-7	-	TGTGCCAGCAGCGGGAGCTCCTACGAGCAGTACTTC	CASSGSSYEQYF